This T cell receptor beta chain was documented in a study of blood T cell repertoires in COVID-19. Study information: The samples span acute and convalescent COVID-19 from the United States, Italy and Spain. T cells, B-cell-depleted T cells, or PBMCs supplied cDNA or gDNA.

In the source study's methods: Cell counts per sample came from amplifying reference gene primers. Repertoires were generated with immunoSEQ multiplex PCR, while TCRdb's copy carries only in-frame clones and drops some. Clone size and V and J calls were adopted from that table, with D and trimming inferred from the DNA. The sample lists approximately 140,000 clones; less than 90% were seen once. Germline values: CDR1 MDHEN, CDR2 SYDVKM. This CDR3 has 18 amino acids. The junction had 11 bases not matched to a gene; V was cut back by 7 bases and J by 2 bases. This TCR was sampled from a man aged 25-45 years with COVID-19, enrolled during active disease. This chain links TRBV28 with TRBJ2-5, with 15 positions matching TRBD2. The sample consisted of peripheral blood. Here the CDR3 reads CASNRGLAGGSGQETQYF. The CDR3, as DNA: TGTGCCAGCAACCGCGGACTAGCGGGAGGGTCTGGTCAAGAGACCCAGTACTTC.